These 18 T cell receptor beta chains originate from one sample sequenced in a study of blood T cells in healthy people across ages. A second PCR of roughly 7 to 11 cycles used a sample-barcoded 5' primer and a J-beta primer mix. TCRdb reprocessed the 5' RACE reads via MiXCR and lists one record per CDR3 protein. This sample has 1.2 million to 1.5 million distinct CDR3 sequences, with approximately 59% found just once. Specimen: blood. The receptors derive from a man between 18 and 35 years old in good health.

Concerning this clonotype itself: A junction boundary mismatches the germline segment, possibly from a read error. The chain recombines TRBV20-1 with TRBJ1-2; D is unresolved. Germline V lookup: CDR1 DFQATT, CDR2 SNEGSKA (reference sequence). The CDR3 runs to 16 residues. This CDR3 is CSAGPTWQDWEGGYTF. The CDR3 nucleotides are TGTAGTGCTGGACCAACCTGGCAGGATTGGGAAGGTGGCTACACCTTC.

This clonotype was detected a few times. The DNA of the CDR3 is TGTGCCAGCAGTAGCAGTAGCAGGGTTGGGGCCAACGTCCTGACTTTC. Its protein is CASSSSSRVGANVLTF. V usage is TRBV7-9 and J usage is TRBJ2-6; tentative D call: TRBD1 (5 bases). Trimming stripped 6 bases from V and 3 bases from J, with 15 bases between. Germline assignment: CDR1 SEHNR and CDR2 FQNEAQ (reference sequence). The CDR3 totals 16 residues.

This clonotype was counted a few times. The chain is built from TRBV28 and TRBJ2-3, with D possibly matching TRBD2 (7 bases). The CDR3 spans 17 residues. Germline V gene data show CDR1 as MDHEN and CDR2 as SYDVKM. The V gene lost 10 bases and the J gene lost 5 bases, with 28 bases spanning the gap. CDR3 nucleotides: TGTGCCACCTCACCCGACGGGGGGCAGGGAATCATAGATACGCAGTATTTT. Translation gives CATSPDGGQGIIDTQYF. Combining the CDR3 with reference TRBV28 and TRBJ2-3 gives the whole variable domain DVKVTQSSRYLVKRTGEKVFLECVQDMDHENMFWYRQDPGLGLRLIYFSYDVKMKEKGDIPEGYSVSREKKERFSLILESASTNQTSMYLCATSPDGGQGIIDTQYFGPGTRLTVL.

The chain couples TRBV29-1 to TRBJ1-2; D not certain. V lost 6 bases and J 0 bases, leaving 14 bases between the germline ends. Germline values: CDR1 SQVTM, CDR2 ANQGSEA. This CDR3 is built from 14 residues. The CDR3 sequence: CSVAPVLANYGYTF. The CDR3 DNA follows: TGCAGCGTCGCTCCAGTTTTAGCTAACTATGGCTACACCTTC.

The chain has TRBV7-2 and TRBJ2-3; TRBD2 aligns across 8 bases. The junction had 13 bases not matched to a gene; V was cut back by 5 bases and J by 6 bases. The germline gives CDR1 SGHTA, CDR2 FQGNSA. The CDR3 length is 16 residues. The CDR3 loop reads CASSQLAVLLTDTQYF. Written as DNA, the CDR3 is TGTGCCAGCAGCCAACTAGCGGTCCTCCTCACGGATACGCAGTATTTT.

This clonotype was detected only a few times. The chain combines TRBV4-1 with TRBJ2-7, with D tentatively TRBD2 (5 bases). The V gene lost 1 base and the J gene lost 4 bases, with 8 bases spanning the gap. This CDR3 spans 13 amino acids. Germline assignment: CDR1 MGHRA and CDR2 YSYEKL. The CDR3 region is CASSQGWRYEQYF. The CDR3 DNA reads as TGCGCCAGCAGCCAAGGATGGAGGTACGAGCAGTACTTC.

The sample holds a few counts of this clonotype. The V call is TRBV5-1, the J call TRBJ2-6; 8 bases map to TRBD2. This CDR3 is built from 20 residues. Trimming took 3 bases from V and 0 from J; bases not matched to a gene: 14. Germline V gene lookup returns CDR1 SGHRS and CDR2 YFSETQ. DNA for the CDR3: TGCGCCAGCAGCTGGAGGGCCGCTAGCGGGCGGAGCTCTGGGGCCAACGTCCTGACTTTC. Translating it yields CASSWRAASGRSSGANVLTF.

The sample holds one count of this clonotype. This chain uses TRBV20-1 with TRBJ1-2; D gene unclear. Germline values: CDR1 DFQATT, CDR2 SNEGSKA (reference sequence). The CDR3 length is 13 residues. Trimming stripped 4 bases from V and 0 bases from J, with 9 bases between. CDR3 DNA sequence: TGCAGTGCTACAGGCGGCTCTAACTATGGCTACACCTTC. It translates to CSATGGSNYGYTF.

This clonotype has more than one count but fewer than ten. The V gene is TRBV7-8, the J gene TRBJ2-3; perhaps D is TRBD1 or TRBD2 (6 bases each). Between the trimmed V and J ends, which lost 5 bases and 0 bases, there was a span of 21 bases. Germline V gene lookup returns CDR1 SGHVS and CDR2 FQNEAQ. The CDR3 spans 18 residues. The CDR3 DNA reads as TGTGCCAGCAGCCCAAACGGGGGCTACGAAGCGAGCACAGATACGCAGTATTTT. Its translation: CASSPNGGYEASTDTQYF.

This clonotype has just a few counts. This CDR3 is CASSLGGGLLSYEQYF. As DNA, the CDR3 is TGTGCCAGCAGTTTGGGGGGAGGACTACTCTCCTACGAGCAGTACTTC. The chain uses TRBV28 and TRBJ2-7; maybe TRBD2 (6 bases). Per the germline V gene, CDR1 is MDHEN and CDR2 is SYDVKM. The CDR3 contains 16 residues. V was pared by 3 bases and J by 0 bases, with 15 bases between.

The chain is built from TRBV4-1 and TRBJ2-3, with TRBD2 identical over 8 bases. The length of the CDR3 is 20 residues. Unmatched junction bases numbered 20, after V lost 4 bases and J lost 2 bases. Germline V CDR1 and CDR2: MGHRA, YSYEKL. CDR3 DNA sequence: TGCGCCAGCAGCCCCGGGACTAGAGCTCGTTATGGGGTTTTCACAGATACGCAGTATTTT. Translating it yields CASSPGTRARYGVFTDTQYF.

Comment on this clonotype: This may be a read error: a much more frequent sequence differs by one nucleotide. This sequence joins TRBV7-2 and TRBJ2-5; possibly TRBD2 for D (5 bases). Trimming shortened V by 4 bases and J by 3 bases, and 9 bases separated the two germline ends. Germline values: CDR1 SGHTA, CDR2 FQGNSA. The CDR3 consists of 13 residues. The DNA for the CDR3 is TGTGCCAGCAGCTCTACTAGGAAAGAGACCCAGTACTTC. Translating gives CASSSTRKETQYF.

A note on this clonotype: A much larger clonotype is one base distant, so this may be a read error. The CDR3 bases are TGTGCCAGCAGTGATGCCCAAGAGACCCAGTACTTC. This sequence encodes CASSDAQETQYF. The V call is TRBV25-1, the J call TRBJ2-5; D is uncertain. This CDR3 is 12 amino acids long. V dropped 3 bases and J dropped 1 base, with 3 bases sitting between them. Germline V gives CDR1 MGHDK, CDR2 SYGVNS.

This clonotype was observed a single time. The chain has TRBV24-1 and TRBJ2-1, with D possibly TRBD2 on 5 matching bases. CDR3 length: 15 residues. Deletions cut 6 bases from V and 7 bases from J, with 18 bases between. CDR1 KGHDR and CDR2 SFDVKD come from the germline V gene. Written as DNA, the CDR3 is TGTGCCACCAGTTTCGGGGAACGCCTAGGGAATGAGCAGTTCTTC. It yields the protein CATSFGERLGNEQFF.

The J gene is TRBJ2-7, the V gene TRBV29-1; possibly TRBD2 for D (6 bases). The CDR3 spans 13 residues. Trimming took 4 bases from V and 2 from J, leaving 12 bases between them. Germline lookup yields CDR1 SQVTM and CDR2 ANQGSEA. CDR3 sequence (DNA): TGCAGCGTTGGAACCCGGGGGACCTACGAGCAGTACTTC. It translates to CSVGTRGTYEQYF.

In its sample, this clonotype was seen once. The J gene is TRBJ2-7, the V gene TRBV7-9, with 7 bases matching TRBD2. The V gene end was trimmed by 1 base and the J gene end by 3 bases; junction bases not matched to a gene: 6. CDR1 is SEHNR, CDR2 FQNEAQ, per germline (reference sequence). The length of the CDR3 is 15 residues. The CDR3 DNA reads as TGTGCCAGCAGCTTAGGGGGGGGAGCAGACTACGAGCAGTACTTC. Translating it yields CASSLGGGADYEQYF.

The chain is built from TRBV21-1 and TRBJ2-5; the DNA was not compared with TRBD1, the D call given in the table. TRBV21-1 is classified as a pseudogene. This CDR3 has 16 amino acids. In nucleotides, the CDR3 is TGTGCCAGCAGCAAAGGCGGCTTGGACAGGGACGAGACCCAGTACTTC. Protein: CASSKGGLDRDETQYF.

V and J are TRBV27 and TRBJ2-1; weak D call: TRBD1 (5 bases). The length of the CDR3 is 14 residues. Trimming left V 2 bases short and J 8 bases short, with 13 bases between. Germline V gene lookup returns CDR1 MNHEY and CDR2 SMNVEV (reference sequence). CDR3 residues: CASSLQGKSHEQFF. CDR3 nucleotide sequence: TGTGCCAGCAGTTTACAGGGAAAGTCGCATGAGCAGTTCTTC.